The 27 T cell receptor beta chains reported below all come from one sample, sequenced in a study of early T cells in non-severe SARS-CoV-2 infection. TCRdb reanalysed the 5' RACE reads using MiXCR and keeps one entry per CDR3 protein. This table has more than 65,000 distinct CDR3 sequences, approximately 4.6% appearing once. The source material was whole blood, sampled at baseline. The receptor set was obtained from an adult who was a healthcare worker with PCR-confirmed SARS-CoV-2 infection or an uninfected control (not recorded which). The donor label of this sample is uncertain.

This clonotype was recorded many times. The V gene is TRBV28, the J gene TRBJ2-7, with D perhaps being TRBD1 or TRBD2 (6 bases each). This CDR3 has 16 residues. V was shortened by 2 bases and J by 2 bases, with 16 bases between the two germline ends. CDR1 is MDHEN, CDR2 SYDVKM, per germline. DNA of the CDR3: TGTGCCAGCAGTTTACCGGGGGCCTCCCCCCCCTACGAGCAGTACTTC. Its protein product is CASSLPGASPPYEQYF. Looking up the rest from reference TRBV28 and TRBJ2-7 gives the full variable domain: DVKVTQSSRYLVKRTGEKVFLECVQDMDHENMFWYRQDPGLGLRLIYFSYDVKMKEKGDIPEGYSVSREKKERFSLILESASTNQTSMYLCASSLPGASPPYEQYFGPGTRLTVT.

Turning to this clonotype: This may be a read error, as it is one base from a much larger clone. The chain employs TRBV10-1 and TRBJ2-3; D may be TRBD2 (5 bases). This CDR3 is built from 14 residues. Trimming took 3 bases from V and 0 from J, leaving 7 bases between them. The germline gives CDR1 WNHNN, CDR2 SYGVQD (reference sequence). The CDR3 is CASSDGESTDTQYF. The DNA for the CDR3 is TGCGCCAGCAGTGACGGGGAAAGCACAGATACGCAGTATTTT.

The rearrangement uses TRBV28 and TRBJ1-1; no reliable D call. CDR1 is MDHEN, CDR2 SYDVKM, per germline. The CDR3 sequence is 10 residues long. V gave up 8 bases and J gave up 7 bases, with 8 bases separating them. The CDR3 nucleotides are TGTGCCAGCCGGGATTATGAAGCTTTCTTT. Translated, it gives CASRDYEAFF.

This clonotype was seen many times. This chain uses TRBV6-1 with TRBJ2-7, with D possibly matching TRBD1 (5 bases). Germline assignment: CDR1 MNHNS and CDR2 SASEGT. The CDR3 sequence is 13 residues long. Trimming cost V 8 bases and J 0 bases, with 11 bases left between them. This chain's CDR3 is CASLDTVSYEQYF. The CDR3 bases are TGTGCCAGCCTGGACACCGTCTCCTACGAGCAGTACTTC.

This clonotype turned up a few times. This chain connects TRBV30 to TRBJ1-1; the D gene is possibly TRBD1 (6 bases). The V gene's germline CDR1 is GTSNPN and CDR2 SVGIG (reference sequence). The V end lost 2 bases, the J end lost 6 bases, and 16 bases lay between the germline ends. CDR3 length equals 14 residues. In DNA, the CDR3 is TGTGCCTGGAGTCTTGACAGGAAGTTTCCTGAAGCTTTCTTT. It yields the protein CAWSLDRKFPEAFF.

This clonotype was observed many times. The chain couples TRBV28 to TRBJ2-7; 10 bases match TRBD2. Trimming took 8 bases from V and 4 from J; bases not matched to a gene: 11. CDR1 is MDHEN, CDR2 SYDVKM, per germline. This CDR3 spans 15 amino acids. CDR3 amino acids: CASPPSTSGEYEQYF. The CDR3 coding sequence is TGTGCCAGCCCCCCCTCAACTAGCGGGGAGTACGAGCAGTACTTC. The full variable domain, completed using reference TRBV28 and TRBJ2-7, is DVKVTQSSRYLVKRTGEKVFLECVQDMDHENMFWYRQDPGLGLRLIYFSYDVKMKEKGDIPEGYSVSREKKERFSLILESASTNQTSMYLCASPPSTSGEYEQYFGPGTRLTVT.

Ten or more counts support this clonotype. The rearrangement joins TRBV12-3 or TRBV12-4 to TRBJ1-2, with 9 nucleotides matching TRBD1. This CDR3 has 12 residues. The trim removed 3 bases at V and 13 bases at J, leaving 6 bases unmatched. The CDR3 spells CASSLRDRETTF. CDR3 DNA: TGTGCCAGCAGTTTGAGGGACAGGGAGACCACCTTC.

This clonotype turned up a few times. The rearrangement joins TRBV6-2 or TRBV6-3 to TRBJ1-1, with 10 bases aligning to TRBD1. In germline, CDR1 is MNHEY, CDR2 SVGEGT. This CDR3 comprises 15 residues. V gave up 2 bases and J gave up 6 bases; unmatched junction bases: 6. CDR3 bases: TGTGCCAGCAGTTACGCGCCGGGACAGGGGCCTGAAGCTTTCTTT. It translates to CASSYAPGQGPEAFF.

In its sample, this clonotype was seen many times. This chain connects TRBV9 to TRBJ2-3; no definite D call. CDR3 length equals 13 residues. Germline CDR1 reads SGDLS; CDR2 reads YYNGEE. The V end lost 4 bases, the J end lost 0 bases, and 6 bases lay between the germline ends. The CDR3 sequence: CASSHASTDTQYF. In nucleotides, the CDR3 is TGTGCCAGCAGCCATGCTAGCACAGATACGCAGTATTTT. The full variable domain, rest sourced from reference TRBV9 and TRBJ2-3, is DSGVTQTPKHLITATGQRVTLRCSPRSGDLSVYWYQQSLDQGLQFLIQYYNGEERAKGNILERFSAQQFPDLHSELNLSSLELGDSALYFCASSHASTDTQYFGPGTRLTVL.

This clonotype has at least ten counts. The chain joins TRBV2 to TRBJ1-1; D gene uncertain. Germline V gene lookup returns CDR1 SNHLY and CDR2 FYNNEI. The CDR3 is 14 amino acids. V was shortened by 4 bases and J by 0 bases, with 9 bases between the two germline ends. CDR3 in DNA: TGTGCCAGCAGTGGTAGGACCTTGAACACTGAAGCTTTCTTT. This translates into CASSGRTLNTEAFF.

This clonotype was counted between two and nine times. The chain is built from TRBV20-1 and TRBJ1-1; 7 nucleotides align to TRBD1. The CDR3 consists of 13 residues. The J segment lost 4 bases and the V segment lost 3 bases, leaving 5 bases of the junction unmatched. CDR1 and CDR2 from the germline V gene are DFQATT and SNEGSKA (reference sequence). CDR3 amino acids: CSASRDRATEAFF. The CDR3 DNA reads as TGCAGTGCTAGCCGAGACAGGGCCACTGAAGCTTTCTTT.

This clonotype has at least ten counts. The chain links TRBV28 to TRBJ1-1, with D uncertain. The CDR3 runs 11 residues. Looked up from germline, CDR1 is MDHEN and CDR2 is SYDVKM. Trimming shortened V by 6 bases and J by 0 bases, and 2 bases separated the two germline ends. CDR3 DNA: TGTGCCAGCAGCATGAACACTGAAGCTTTCTTT. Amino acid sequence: CASSMNTEAFF.

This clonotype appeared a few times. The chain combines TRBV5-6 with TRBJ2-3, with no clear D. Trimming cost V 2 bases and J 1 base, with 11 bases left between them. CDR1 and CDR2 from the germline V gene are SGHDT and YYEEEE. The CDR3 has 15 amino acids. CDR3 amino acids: CASSFRLTGTDTQYF. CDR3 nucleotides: TGTGCCAGCAGCTTCAGGCTAACAGGCACAGATACGCAGTATTTT.

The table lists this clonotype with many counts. DNA for the CDR3: TGTGCCAGCAGTTCACCGGGGGCGCCCACAGATACGCAGTATTTT. This codes for CASSSPGAPTDTQYF. V gene TRBV28 combines with J gene TRBJ2-3; D tentatively reads TRBD1 or TRBD2 (6 bases each). Germline assignment: CDR1 MDHEN and CDR2 SYDVKM. The CDR3 length is 15 residues. Trimming removed 4 bases from V and 2 bases from J, with 13 bases in between.

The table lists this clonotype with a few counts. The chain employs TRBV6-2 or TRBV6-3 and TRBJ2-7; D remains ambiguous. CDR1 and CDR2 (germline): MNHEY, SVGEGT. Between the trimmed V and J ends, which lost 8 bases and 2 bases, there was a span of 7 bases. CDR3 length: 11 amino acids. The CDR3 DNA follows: TGTGCCAGCGCCTTGCCCTACGAGCAGTACTTC. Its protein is CASALPYEQYF.

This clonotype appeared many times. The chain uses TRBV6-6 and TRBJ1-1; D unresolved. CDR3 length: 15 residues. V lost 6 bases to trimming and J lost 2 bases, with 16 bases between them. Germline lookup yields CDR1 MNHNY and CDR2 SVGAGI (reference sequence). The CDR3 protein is CASRMWEGRNTEAFF. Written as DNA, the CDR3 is TGTGCCAGCAGGATGTGGGAGGGAAGAAACACTGAAGCTTTCTTT.

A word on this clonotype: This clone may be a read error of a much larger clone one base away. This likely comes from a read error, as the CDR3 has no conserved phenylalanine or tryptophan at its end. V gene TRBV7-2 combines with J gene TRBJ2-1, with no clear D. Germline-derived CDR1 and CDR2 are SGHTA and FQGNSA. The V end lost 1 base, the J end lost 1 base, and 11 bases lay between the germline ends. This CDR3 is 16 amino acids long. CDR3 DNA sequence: TGTGCCAGCAGCTTAGTGGCTTCCATTTCCTACAATGAGCAGTTCTCC. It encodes CASSLVASISYNEQFS.

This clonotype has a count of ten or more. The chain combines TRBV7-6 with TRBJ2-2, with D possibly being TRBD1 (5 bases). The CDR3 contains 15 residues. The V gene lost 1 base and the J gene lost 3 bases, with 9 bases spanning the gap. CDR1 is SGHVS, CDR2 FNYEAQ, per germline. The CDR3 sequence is CASSLVGADTGELFF. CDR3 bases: TGTGCCAGCAGCTTAGTTGGGGCGGACACCGGGGAGCTGTTTTTT.

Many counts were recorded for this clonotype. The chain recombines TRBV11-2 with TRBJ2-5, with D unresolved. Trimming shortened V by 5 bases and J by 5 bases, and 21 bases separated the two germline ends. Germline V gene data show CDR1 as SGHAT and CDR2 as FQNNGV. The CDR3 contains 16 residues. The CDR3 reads CASSPTHLPHGETQYF. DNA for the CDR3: TGTGCCAGCAGCCCCACCCACCTACCGCATGGGGAGACCCAGTACTTC. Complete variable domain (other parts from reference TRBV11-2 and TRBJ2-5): EAGVAQSPRYKIIEKRQSVAFWCNPISGHATLYWYQQILGQGPKLLIQFQNNGVVDDSQLPKDRFSAERLKGVDSTLKIQPAKLEDSAVYLCASSPTHLPHGETQYFGPGTRLLVL.

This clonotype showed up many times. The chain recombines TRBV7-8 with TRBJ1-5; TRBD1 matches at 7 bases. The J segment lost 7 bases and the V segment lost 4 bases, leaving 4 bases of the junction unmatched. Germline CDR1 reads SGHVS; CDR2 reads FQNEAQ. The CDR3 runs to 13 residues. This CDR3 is CASSYRGDQPQHF. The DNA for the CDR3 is TGTGCCAGCAGCTACAGGGGAGACCAGCCCCAGCATTTT.

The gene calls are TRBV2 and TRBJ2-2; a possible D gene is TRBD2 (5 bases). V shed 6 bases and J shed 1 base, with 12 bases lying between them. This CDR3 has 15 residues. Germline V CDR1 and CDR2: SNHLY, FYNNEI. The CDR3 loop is CASRGSVQNTGELFF. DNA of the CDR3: TGTGCCAGCAGGGGGAGCGTTCAGAACACCGGGGAGCTGTTTTTT.

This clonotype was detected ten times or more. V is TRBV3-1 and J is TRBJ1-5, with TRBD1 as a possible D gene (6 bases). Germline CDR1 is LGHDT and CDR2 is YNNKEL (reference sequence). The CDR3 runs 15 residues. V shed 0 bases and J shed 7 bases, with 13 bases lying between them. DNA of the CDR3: TGTGCCAGCAGCCAAGAGAAGGGGGGTTGGCAGCCCCAGCATTTT. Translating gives CASSQEKGGWQPQHF. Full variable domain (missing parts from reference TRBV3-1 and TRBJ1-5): DTAVSQTPKYLVTQMGNDKSIKCEQNLGHDTMYWYKQDSKKFLKIMFSYNNKELIINETVPNRFSPKSPDKAHLNLHINSLELGDSAVYFCASSQEKGGWQPQHFGDGTRLSIL.

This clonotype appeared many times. The CDR3 DNA follows: TGTGCAAGTCGCCCCGCCCGGGACAACCAAGAGACCCAGTACTTC. As protein: CASRPARDNQETQYF. The chain carries TRBV12-2 and TRBJ2-5; the table's D call, TRBD1, was not checked against the DNA. TRBV12-2 is a pseudogene segment. The length of the CDR3 is 15 residues.

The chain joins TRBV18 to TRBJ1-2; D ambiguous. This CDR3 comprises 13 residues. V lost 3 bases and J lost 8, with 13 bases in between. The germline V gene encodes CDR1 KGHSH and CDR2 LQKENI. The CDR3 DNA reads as TGTGCCAGCTCACCGCAGCAGGAGCAGGGCTACACCTTC. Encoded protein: CASSPQQEQGYTF.

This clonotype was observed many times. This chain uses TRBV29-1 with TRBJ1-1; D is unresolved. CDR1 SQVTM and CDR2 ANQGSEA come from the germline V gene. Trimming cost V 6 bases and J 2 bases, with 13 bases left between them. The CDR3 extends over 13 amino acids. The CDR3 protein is CSVGQLRNTEAFF. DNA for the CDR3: TGCAGCGTCGGCCAACTAAGAAACACTGAAGCTTTCTTT.

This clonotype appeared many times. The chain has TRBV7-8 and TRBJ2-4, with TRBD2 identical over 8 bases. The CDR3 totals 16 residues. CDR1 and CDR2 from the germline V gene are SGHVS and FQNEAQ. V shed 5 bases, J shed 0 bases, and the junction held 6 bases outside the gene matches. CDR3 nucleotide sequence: TGTGCCAGCAGCGCAATACTAGCGGTAGCCAAAAACATTCAGTACTTC. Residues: CASSAILAVAKNIQYF.

CDR3 sequence reads: CASSSYLRPWEQFF. CDR3 DNA: TGTGCCAGCAGCTCCTACCTCCGACCTTGGGAGCAGTTCTTC. V usage is TRBV11-3 and J usage is TRBJ2-1; D not certain. This CDR3 has 14 residues. Trimming took 4 bases from V and 10 from J, leaving 17 bases between them. Looked up from germline, CDR1 is SGHNT and CDR2 is YENEEA.